What follows is one T cell receptor (beta chain) and its context. Its antigen is unidentified. The germline V gene encodes CDR1 LNHDA and CDR2 SQIVND (reference sequence). V lost 4 bases to trimming and J lost 5 bases; unmatched junction nucleotides: 17. This CDR3 has 18 amino acids. The data stem from a study of molecular identifiers for immune sequencing clone quantification. Study outcomes and limitations: Researchers reportedly could pick up spiked Jurkat TCR RNA from one cell mixed into roughly 1 million naive cells.

Bulk TCR library preparation followed previously described methods with listed TCR primers. TCRdb ran MiXCR on the PCR reads and lists one entry per CDR3 protein. Among about 510,000 distinct CDR3 sequences listed, about 22% were seen once. Libraries of naive CD8 T cells were made from around 20,000 to 1,000,000 sorted cells. They used 10%, 30% or 50% RNA. Naive CD8 T cells were FACS-sorted by CD8+CD4-CCR7+CD45RA+ markers. This TCR was sampled from a human donor in good health. Some libraries in this study had Jurkat cell RNA spiked in. Sequenced material: naive CD8+ T cells from blood, with Jurkat cell RNA spiked in. Described subset: FACS-sorted CD8+CD4-CCR7+CD45RA+ naive T cells. The chain carries TRBV19 and TRBJ2-1, with TRBD2 matching over 7 bases. CDR3 nucleotide sequence: TGTGCCAGTAGTACGACCCCGGGGGGACCAGGGTTCCACAATGAGCAGTTCTTC. This gives the protein CASSTTPGGPGFHNEQFF.